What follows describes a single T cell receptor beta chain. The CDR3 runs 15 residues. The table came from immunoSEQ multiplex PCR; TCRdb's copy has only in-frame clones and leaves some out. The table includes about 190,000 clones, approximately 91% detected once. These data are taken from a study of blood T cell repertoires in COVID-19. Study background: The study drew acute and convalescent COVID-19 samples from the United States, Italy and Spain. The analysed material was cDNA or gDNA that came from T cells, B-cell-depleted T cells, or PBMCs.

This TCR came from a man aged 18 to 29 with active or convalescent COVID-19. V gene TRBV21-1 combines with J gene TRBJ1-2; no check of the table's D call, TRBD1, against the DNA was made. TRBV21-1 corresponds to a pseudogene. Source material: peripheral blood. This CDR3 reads CASSKVANRVYGYTF. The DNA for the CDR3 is TGTGCCAGCAGCAAAGTCGCCAACAGGGTCTATGGCTACACCTTC.